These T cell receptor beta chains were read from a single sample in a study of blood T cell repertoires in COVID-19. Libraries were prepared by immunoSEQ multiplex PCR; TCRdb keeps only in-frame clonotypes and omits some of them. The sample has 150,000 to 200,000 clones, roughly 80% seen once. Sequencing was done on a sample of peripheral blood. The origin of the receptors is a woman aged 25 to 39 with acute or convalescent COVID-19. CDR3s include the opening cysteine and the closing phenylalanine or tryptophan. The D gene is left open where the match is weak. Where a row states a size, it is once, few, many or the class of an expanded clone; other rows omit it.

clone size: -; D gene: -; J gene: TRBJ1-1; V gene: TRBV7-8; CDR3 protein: CASSPQGFGTEAFF; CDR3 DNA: TGTGCCAGCTCACCTCAGGGATTCGGGACTGAAGCTTTCTTT
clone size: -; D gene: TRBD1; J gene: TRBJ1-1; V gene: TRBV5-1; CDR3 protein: CASRPDRGGTEAFF; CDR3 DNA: TGCGCCAGCAGACCCGACAGGGGCGGGACTGAAGCTTTCTTT
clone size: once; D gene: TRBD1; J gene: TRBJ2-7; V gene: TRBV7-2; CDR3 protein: CASSSRDRTYEQYF; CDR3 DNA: TGTGCCAGCAGCTCCCGGGACAGAACCTACGAGCAGTACTTC
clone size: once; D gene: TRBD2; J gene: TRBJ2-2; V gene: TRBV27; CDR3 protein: CASSLLAGVRTGELFF; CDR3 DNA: TGTGCCAGCAGTTTACTGGCGGGAGTACGAACCGGGGAGCTGTTTTTT
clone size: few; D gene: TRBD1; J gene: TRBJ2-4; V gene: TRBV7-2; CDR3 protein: CASSLAWTGTQNIQYF; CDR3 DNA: TGTGCCAGCAGCTTAGCGTGGACAGGAACCCAAAACATTCAGTACTTC
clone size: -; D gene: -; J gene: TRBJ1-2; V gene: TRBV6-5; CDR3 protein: CASKGRGPNYGYTF; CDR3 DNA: TGTGCCAGCAAAGGGAGGGGACCTAACTATGGCTACACCTTC
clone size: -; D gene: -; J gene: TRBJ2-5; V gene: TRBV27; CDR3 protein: CASSFSAGETQYF; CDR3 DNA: TGTGCCAGCAGTTTTAGTGCGGGAGAGACCCAGTACTTC
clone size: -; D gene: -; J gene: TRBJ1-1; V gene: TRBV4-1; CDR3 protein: CASSQGSGEAFF; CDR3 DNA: TGCGCCAGCAGCCAAGGGTCCGGTGAAGCTTTCTTT
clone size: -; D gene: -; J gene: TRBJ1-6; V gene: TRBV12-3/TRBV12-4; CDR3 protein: CASSPTANSPLHF; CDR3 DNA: TGTGCCAGCAGTCCGACTGCGAATTCACCCCTCCACTTT
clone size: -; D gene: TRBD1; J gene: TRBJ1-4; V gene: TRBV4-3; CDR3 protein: CASSQGGQGSEKLFF; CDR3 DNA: TGCGCCAGCAGCCAAGGGGGACAGGGCAGCGAAAAACTGTTTTTT
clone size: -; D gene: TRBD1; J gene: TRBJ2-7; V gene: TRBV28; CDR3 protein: CASSSTSRDSYYEQYF; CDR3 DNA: TGTGCCAGCAGTTCCACGTCGAGGGACAGTTACTACGAGCAGTACTTC
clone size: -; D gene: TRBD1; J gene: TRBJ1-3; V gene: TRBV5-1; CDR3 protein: CASSLAGGGFGNTIYF; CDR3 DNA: TGCGCCAGCAGCTTGGCAGGGGGCGGCTTTGGAAACACCATATATTTT
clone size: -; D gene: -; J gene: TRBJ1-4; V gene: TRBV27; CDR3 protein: CASALRVTNEKLFF; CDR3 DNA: TGTGCCAGCGCCCTACGGGTCACTAATGAAAAACTGTTTTTT
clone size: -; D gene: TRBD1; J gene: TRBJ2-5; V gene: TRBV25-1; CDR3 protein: CASGTGASKTQYF; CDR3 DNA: TGTGCCAGCGGGACAGGGGCTAGTAAGACCCAGTACTTC
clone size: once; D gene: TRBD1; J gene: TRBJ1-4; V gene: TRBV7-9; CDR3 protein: CASSSRTGPNEKLFF; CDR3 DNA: TGTGCCAGCAGCTCACGGACAGGCCCTAATGAAAAACTGTTTTTT
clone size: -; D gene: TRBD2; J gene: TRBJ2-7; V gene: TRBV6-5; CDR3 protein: CASGGFSYEQYF; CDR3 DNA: TGTGCTTCCGGGGGGTTCTCCTACGAGCAGTACTTC
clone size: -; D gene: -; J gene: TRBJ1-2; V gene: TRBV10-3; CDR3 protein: CAISDSSQGYGYTF; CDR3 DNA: TGTGCCATCAGTGACAGTAGTCAGGGCTATGGCTACACCTTC
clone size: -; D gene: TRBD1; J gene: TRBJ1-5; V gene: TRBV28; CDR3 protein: CASSSGTGLGSNQPQHF; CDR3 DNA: TGTGCCAGCAGTTCGGGGACAGGGCTGGGGAGCAATCAGCCCCAGCATTTT
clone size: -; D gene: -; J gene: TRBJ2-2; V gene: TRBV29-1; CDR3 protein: CSVTLVYGELFF; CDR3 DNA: TGCAGCGTTACGCTTGTCTACGGGGAGCTGTTTTTT
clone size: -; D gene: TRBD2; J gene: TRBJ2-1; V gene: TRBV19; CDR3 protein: CASSPLAVGNEQFF; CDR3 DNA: TGTGCCAGTAGTCCCCTAGCGGTCGGCAATGAGCAGTTCTTC